These 9 T cell receptor beta chains originate from one sample sequenced in a study of blood T cells in healthy people across ages. Alongside a J-beta primer mix, a sample-barcoded 5' primer served in a second PCR lasting about 7 to 12 cycles. Each CDR3 protein is one row after TCRdb ran MiXCR on the 5' RACE reads. The data show a few hundred thousand distinct CDR3 sequences, approximately 26% seen once. These data were also filed under a second study, of T cells of mothers and their children.

Input material: blood. Receptors were obtained from a boy between 2 and 10 years old in good health.

This chain uses TRBV5-1 with TRBJ2-1; D is uncertain. The J call may be incorrect, as the DNA end agrees better with TRBJ2-7. CDR3 length equals 14 residues. CDR1 and CDR2 (germline): SGHRS, YFSETQ. The CDR3: CASSLAVFSYEQYF. The CDR3 region has the DNA TGCGCCAGCAGCTTGGCCGTCTTCTCCTACGAGCAGTACTTC.

This clonotype was counted a few times. The chain uses TRBV3-1 and TRBJ2-5; D call uncertain. Matching the DNA end better, TRBJ2-7 makes the J call doubtful. There are 13 residues in the CDR3. Germline assignment: CDR1 LGHDT and CDR2 YNNKEL (reference sequence). The CDR3 DNA follows: TGTGCCAGCAGCCACCAGAGCTCCTACGAGCAGTACTTC. As protein: CASSHQSSYEQYF.

In its sample, this clonotype was seen a few times. The gene calls are TRBV29-1 and TRBJ2-5, with D hard to call. Per the germline V gene, CDR1 is SQVTM and CDR2 is ANQGSEA. This CDR3 has 11 amino acids. Deletions cut 5 bases from V and 10 bases from J, with 14 bases between. CDR3 protein: CSVSMTGGQYF. CDR3 DNA: TGCAGCGTTTCTATGACCGGTGGCCAGTACTTC.

The rearrangement uses TRBV15 and TRBJ2-3; 8 nucleotides match TRBD2. Germline V CDR1 and CDR2: LNHNV, YYDKDF (reference sequence). The junction had 8 bases not matched to a gene; V was cut back by 4 bases and J by 2 bases. The CDR3 extends over 16 amino acids. The CDR3 DNA is TGTGCCACCAGCAACCGGGCGGGAGGCCCCACAGATACGCAGTATTTT. Its protein is CATSNRAGGPTDTQYF. The full variable domain, rest sourced from reference TRBV15 and TRBJ2-3, is DAMVIQNPRYQVTQFGKPVTLSCSQTLNHNVMYWYQQKSSQAPKLLFHYYDKDFNNEADTPDNFQSRRPNTSFCFLDIRSPGLGDTAMYLCATSNRAGGPTDTQYFGPGTRLTVL.

Worth noting for this clonotype: The junction departs from the called germline gene at one end, perhaps through a read error. The chain uses TRBV5-1 and TRBJ2-3; 8 bases align to TRBD2. CDR3 length: 15 amino acids. Germline CDR1 and CDR2: SGHRS and YFSETQ. CDR3 region: CASSFGSGSIDTQYF. The CDR3 DNA sequence: TGCGCCAGCAGCTTTGGGAGCGGGAGCATAGATACGCAGTATTTT. Full variable domain (outside the CDR3, taken from reference TRBV5-1 and TRBJ2-3): KAGVTQTPRYLIKTRGQQVTLSCSPISGHRSVSWYQQTPGQGLQFLFEYFSETQRNKGNFPGRFSGRQFSNSRSEMNVSTLELGDSALYLCASSFGSGSIDTQYFGPGTRLTVL.

The chain has TRBV6-1 and TRBJ1-5, with D tentatively TRBD1 (5 bases). CDR3 size: 15 residues. The ends were cut back, 1 base at V and 7 bases at J, with 14 bases in the middle. CDR1 is MNHNS and CDR2 is SASEGT in the germline V gene. CDR3 coding DNA: TGTGCCAGCAGTGAAGTGGGGGGGGTGTCCCAGCCCCAGCATTTT. It specifies CASSEVGGVSQPQHF.

The V and J genes are TRBV29-1 and TRBJ1-1, with 9 bases lining up with TRBD1. CDR1 is SQVTM, CDR2 ANQGSEA, per germline. This CDR3 has 14 residues. Unmatched junction bases numbered 7, after V lost 7 bases and J lost 1 base. DNA for the CDR3: TGCAGCGCGCGGACAGGGGCGGGGAACACTGAAGCTTTCTTT. Protein product: CSARTGAGNTEAFF.

This clonotype appeared a few times. The rearrangement uses TRBV20-1 and TRBJ1-1; TRBD1 agrees at 7 bases. Germline trimming cut 5 bases from V and 3 bases from J; bases unmatched to any gene: 12. The CDR3 loop spans 15 amino acids. Germline V gene data show CDR1 as DFQATT and CDR2 as SNEGSKA (reference sequence). The CDR3 sequence is CSAPSDRQADTEAFF. CDR3 DNA sequence: TGCAGTGCTCCTTCGGACAGGCAGGCGGACACTGAAGCTTTCTTT.

The rearrangement uses TRBV20-1 and TRBJ2-2, with 12 nucleotides matching TRBD2. This CDR3 spans 15 amino acids. The V gene's germline CDR1 is DFQATT and CDR2 SNEGSKA (reference sequence). Trimming removed 6 bases from V and 6 bases from J; junction bases left unmatched: 8. The chain's CDR3 is CSARYLAGGPGELFF. CDR3 in DNA: TGCAGTGCCCGATATCTAGCGGGAGGGCCCGGGGAGCTGTTTTTT.